The rows below give T cell receptor beta chains drawn from one sample of a study of T cells in Graves' hyperthyroidism and ophthalmopathy. TCRdb recomputed calls from the multiplex PCR reads with MiXCR, one row per CDR3 protein. The table has fewer than 400,000 distinct CDR3 sequences, 20% to 25% seen once. The source material was blood. The receptors originated from a man aged 45-60 years with Graves' hyperthyroidism. Each CDR3 is given without its conserved first and last residue. A D gene is named only where the DNA matches it firmly.

D gene,V gene,CDR3 length,CDR3 protein
-,TRBV28,19,ASSLRRPQGLTGVNTGELF
-,TRBV29-1,16,SVERRGQGNSDWNEQF
-,TRBV12-5,15,ASGLVLGGQAYNEQF
TRBD1,TRBV12-3/TRBV12-4,11,ASRSQGDYGYT
-,TRBV9,14,ASSVTGGNPQETQY
TRBD1,TRBV29-1,10,SVGQGGREQY
TRBD2,TRBV24-1,15,ATSGFSGSVSTGELF
-,TRBV11-3,12,ASTRTPGGETQY
TRBD2,TRBV5-8,14,ASSLGFSGRRETQY
-,TRBV7-8,12,ASNDGWSYNEQF
TRBD2,TRBV7-2,13,ASSLVLSGANEQF
-,TRBV12-3/TRBV12-4,12,ASSPGRSTDTQY
-,TRBV11-2,11,ASSSLVANTQY
-,TRBV28,12,ASSLNPSNEKLF
TRBD2,TRBV28,12,ASSLTQRGSEQF
TRBD1,TRBV6-1,12,ASRAGTGVTEAF
-,TRBV11-1,13,ASRTGRSMNTEAF
-,TRBV28,12,ATTRDTLNYGYT
-,TRBV19,13,ASNSAGPSNQPQH
-,TRBV3-1,13,ASSQSGHNNQPQH
-,TRBV7-9,11,ASSATGSEKLF
TRBD2,TRBV12-3/TRBV12-4,17,ASSSSGLAGPGGGETQY
-,TRBV28,12,ASSGGSSSYEQY
TRBD1,TRBV28,11,ASSGQGYYEQY
TRBD1,TRBV29-1,11,SVPGTGVDGYT
TRBD2,TRBV7-9,14,ASSSLGGRVPDTQY
-,TRBV7-9,11,ASTREGSGEQF
-,TRBV15,11,ATSRPTPDSAY
-,TRBV24-1,10,ATSRDYNEQF
-,TRBV3-1,13,ASSRSQPSSDTQY